This entry lists 30 T cell receptor beta chains sequenced from one sample in a study of neurological immune-mediated disorders. TCRdb ran MiXCR on the 5' RACE reads and lists one entry per CDR3 protein. The sample gives tens of thousands of distinct CDR3 sequences, approximately 6.2% of which show up once; 1.1% to 1.5% is in the top ten. The specimen sequenced was CD4+ T cells from blood. The receptors shown here come from a woman aged 18-30 years with multiple sclerosis.

This clonotype was detected many times. The rearrangement uses TRBV5-1 and TRBJ1-5, with D perhaps matching TRBD1 (5 bases). Trimming removed 0 bases from V and 6 bases from J, with 13 bases in between. Germline V CDR1 and CDR2: SGHRS, YFSETQ. This CDR3 is built from 15 residues. Here the CDR3 reads CASSLAGPPGQPQHF. The DNA for the CDR3 is TGCGCCAGCAGCTTGGCGGGACCCCCGGGTCAGCCCCAGCATTTT.

This clonotype was seen many times. The chain employs TRBV7-3 and TRBJ2-1, with 9 bases fitting TRBD2. The junction had 9 bases not matched to a gene; V was cut back by 3 bases and J by 9 bases. CDR1 is SGHTA and CDR2 is FQGTGA in the germline V gene. This CDR3 is 15 amino acids long. The CDR3 DNA reads TGTGCCAGCAGCTTCTCCGGGACTAGCCCGTTTGAGCAGTTCTTC. It is translated as CASSFSGTSPFEQFF.

On this clonotype: It is unclear where the CDR3 begins or ends on the DNA, so no DNA is shown, and the CDR3 is as TCRdb lists it. The chain employs TRBV7-2 and TRBJ1-1; the table's D gene call, TRBD1, was not cross checked with the DNA. Germline V gene sequence: CDR1 SGHTA, CDR2 FQGNSA. The length of the CDR3 is 20 amino acids, counting both ends. The CDR3: CASSFYICSALTGRDTEAFF.

V gene TRBV19 combines with J gene TRBJ2-1; D uncertain. Germline V CDR1 and CDR2: LNHDA, SQIVND (reference sequence). The CDR3 sequence is 11 residues long. Trimming shortened V by 4 bases and J by 9 bases, and 7 bases separated the two germline ends. The CDR3 nucleotides are TGTGCCAGTAGTACGCATTTTGAGCAGTTCTTC. It codes for CASSTHFEQFF.

This clonotype was found many times. The chain recombines TRBV7-2 with TRBJ2-5, with D uncertain. Germline loops: CDR1 SGHTA, CDR2 FQGNSA. V dropped 7 bases and J dropped 4 bases, with 22 bases sitting between them. CDR3 length: 16 amino acids. The CDR3: CASTPSLGMALETQYF. The CDR3 coding sequence is TGTGCCAGCACTCCTTCTCTGGGTATGGCCCTAGAGACCCAGTACTTC.

This clonotype was detected ten times or more. V gene TRBV28 combines with J gene TRBJ1-1; D perhaps matches TRBD1 (6 bases). The CDR3 length is 13 residues. The germline V gene has CDR1 MDHEN and CDR2 SYDVKM. V was clipped by 5 bases and J by 6 bases, with 13 bases between them. The DNA of the CDR3 is TGTGCCAGCAGTACACCAGGGGTACCTGAAGCTTTCTTT. Its translation is CASSTPGVPEAFF.

The table lists this clonotype with many counts. The chain uses TRBV14 and TRBJ1-2; no reliable D call. CDR3 length: 13 residues. Trimming removed 5 bases from V and 0 bases from J, with 7 bases in between. The germline gives CDR1 SGHDN, CDR2 FVKESK. CDR3 sequence (DNA): TGTGCCAGCAGCACAACAACTAACTATGGCTACACCTTC. Amino acid sequence: CASSTTTNYGYTF.

This clonotype was seen at least ten times. The V call is TRBV5-1, the J call TRBJ2-3; 8 bases map to TRBD1. Looked up from germline, CDR1 is SGHRS and CDR2 is YFSETQ. The CDR3 spans 15 residues. V was pared by 0 bases and J by 4 bases, with 4 bases of the junction left unmatched. The CDR3 loop is CASSLARTGSDTQYF. In nucleotides, the CDR3 is TGCGCCAGCAGCTTGGCCCGGACAGGGTCAGATACGCAGTATTTT.

The table lists this clonotype with many counts. J is TRBJ1-5 and V is TRBV6-5, with D unclear. Looked up from germline, CDR1 is MNHEY and CDR2 is SVGAGI. The germline V and J ends were trimmed by 0 bases and 2 bases, with 23 bases remaining between them. This CDR3 has 20 residues. The CDR3 DNA reads TGTGCCAGCAGTTACTCGCCCCCATCATTGGGTGGAGGTCGCAATCAGCCCCAGCATTTT. It specifies CASSYSPPSLGGGRNQPQHF.

This clonotype was recorded at least ten times. The chain links TRBV12-3 or TRBV12-4 to TRBJ2-3; TRBD1 agrees at 9 bases. CDR3 length: 15 residues. J lost 0 bases, V lost 7 bases, and 5 bases had no gene match. CDR3 sequence reads: CASKIDRGSTDTQYF. DNA of the CDR3: TGTGCCAGCAAGATCGACAGGGGGAGCACAGATACGCAGTATTTT.

At least ten counts were recorded for this clonotype. The genes are TRBV3-1 and TRBJ2-2; D unresolved. Looked up from germline, CDR1 is LGHDT and CDR2 is YNNKEL (reference sequence). V dropped 0 bases and J dropped 6 bases, with 20 bases sitting between them. This CDR3 has 18 residues. The CDR3, as DNA: TGTGCCAGCAGCCAAGATTCTGGGTTTCTAACAAGGTCCGGGGAGCTGTTTTTT. Translation: CASSQDSGFLTRSGELFF.

This clonotype was counted ten times or more. The chain carries TRBV27 and TRBJ2-5; 11 nucleotides match TRBD1. Germline V CDR1 and CDR2: MNHEY, SMNVEV (reference sequence). CDR3 size: 14 residues. V trimming: 6 bases; J trimming: 4 bases; junction bases outside the gene matches: 4. The CDR3, as DNA: TGTGCCAGCAGCCTGGACAGGGGGCTAGAGACCCAGTACTTC. Residues: CASSLDRGLETQYF.

This clonotype occurred many times. The chain carries TRBV6-5 and TRBJ2-7; weak D call: TRBD2 (5 bases). The CDR3 consists of 15 residues. Germline values: CDR1 MNHEY, CDR2 SVGAGI. The V and J ends lost 0 bases and 6 bases respectively, with 15 bases between them. The CDR3 sequence is CASSYSKSGRSEQYF. CDR3 bases: TGTGCCAGCAGTTACTCGAAATCGGGAAGGTCCGAGCAGTACTTC.

This clonotype showed up many times. The chain couples TRBV5-6 to TRBJ2-2; either TRBD1 or TRBD2 may fit D (5 bases each). This CDR3 region has 15 residues. Germline lookup yields CDR1 SGHDT and CDR2 YYEEEE. The V and J ends lost 0 bases and 7 bases respectively, with 13 bases between them. The CDR3 reads CASSLEGTPVGELFF. As DNA, the CDR3 is TGTGCCAGCAGCTTGGAGGGGACCCCAGTCGGGGAGCTGTTTTTT.

Many counts were recorded for this clonotype. The genes are TRBV7-9 and TRBJ1-4; 8 bases align to TRBD1. Germline-derived CDR1 and CDR2 are SEHNR and FQNEAQ (reference sequence). This CDR3 is built from 15 residues. V was clipped by 3 bases and J by 6 bases; unmatched bases: 6. The chain's CDR3 is CASSFRQGQDEKLFF. The CDR3 nucleotides are TGTGCCAGCAGCTTCAGACAGGGGCAGGATGAAAAACTGTTTTTT.

This clonotype was recorded at least ten times. The V and J genes are TRBV20-1 and TRBJ2-6; maybe TRBD1 (6 bases). V was trimmed by 2 bases and J by 0 bases, leaving 11 bases between them. The CDR3 loop spans 16 amino acids. Germline V gene data show CDR1 as DFQATT and CDR2 as SNEGSKA (reference sequence). The CDR3 protein is CSARQDSYSGANVLTF. As DNA, the CDR3 is TGCAGTGCTAGACAGGACAGTTACTCTGGGGCCAACGTCCTGACTTTC.

In this sample, this clonotype turned up many times. The chain has TRBV20-1 and TRBJ2-4; D gene unclear. Germline CDR1 reads DFQATT; CDR2 reads SNEGSKA (reference sequence). The CDR3 has 14 residues. Deletions cut 1 base from V and 0 bases from J, with 7 bases between. In DNA, the CDR3 is TGCAGTGCTAGAGGGAACAGAGCCAAAAACATTCAGTACTTC. It is translated as CSARGNRAKNIQYF.

This clonotype was recorded many times. The chain uses TRBV12-3 or TRBV12-4 and TRBJ2-5; D is unresolved. The CDR3 runs 16 residues. The V end was cut by 5 bases, the J end by 0 bases, with 16 bases between. The CDR3 region is CASSPQWASNQETQYF. CDR3 in DNA: TGTGCCAGCAGTCCACAATGGGCCTCAAACCAAGAGACCCAGTACTTC.

In its sample, this clonotype was seen a few times. This rearrangement joins TRBV15 to TRBJ2-7; D gene unclear. CDR3 length: 15 residues. Trimming pared 0 bases from V and 2 bases from J, leaving 11 bases between. Germline V lookup: CDR1 LNHNV, CDR2 YYDKDF (reference sequence). The CDR3 DNA reads as TGTGCCACCAGCAGAGAAAGTACTGACGCCTACGAGCAGTACGTC. It encodes CATSRESTDAYEQYV.

At least ten counts were recorded for this clonotype. The chain has TRBV12-3 or TRBV12-4 and TRBJ1-3; 9 positions agree with TRBD1. The J segment lost 4 bases and the V segment lost 6 bases, leaving 7 bases of the junction unmatched. CDR3 length: 15 amino acids. CDR3 sequence: CASSLFDRGGNTIYF. The CDR3 bases are TGTGCCAGCAGCCTTTTCGACAGGGGGGGAAACACCATATATTTT.

This clonotype was seen at least ten times. The J gene is TRBJ1-6, the V gene TRBV7-2; the match to TRBD1 covers 7 bases. CDR1 SGHTA and CDR2 FQGNSA come from the germline V gene. This CDR3 has 15 residues. V was pared by 4 bases and J by 4 bases, with 4 bases of the junction left unmatched. In DNA, the CDR3 is TGTGCCAGCAGCTGGGGGGGACAGTATAATTCACCCCTCCACTTT. Translated, it gives CASSWGGQYNSPLHF.

This clonotype was recorded at least ten times. CDR3 in amino acids: CASSESSETQYF. The CDR3 DNA follows: TGTGCCAGCAGTGAATCCTCGGAGACCCAGTACTTC. The chain carries TRBV25-1 and TRBJ2-5; D is unclear. This CDR3 is 12 amino acids long. Germline V gene data show CDR1 as MGHDK and CDR2 as SYGVNS. V was cut by 1 base and J by 5 bases, with 5 bases left in between.

This clonotype has ten or more counts. The chain links TRBV3-1 to TRBJ2-7; D tentatively fits TRBD1 or TRBD2 (6 bases each). The CDR3 has 13 amino acids. The germline gives CDR1 LGHDT, CDR2 YNNKEL (reference sequence). Deletions cut 1 base from V and 7 bases from J, with 11 bases between. The CDR3 protein is CASSQAGAREQYF. CDR3 nucleotide sequence: TGTGCCAGCAGCCAAGCGGGGGCGCGGGAGCAGTACTTC.

This clonotype was observed at least ten times. The chain is built from TRBV6-2 or TRBV6-3 and TRBJ2-1; the D is unclear. Germline CDR1 reads MNHEY; CDR2 reads SVGEGT. This CDR3 is 16 amino acids long. Trimming took 7 bases from V and 0 from J, leaving 16 bases between them. The CDR3 protein is CASTTDLNSSYNEQFF. CDR3 coding DNA: TGTGCCAGCACTACCGACCTTAATAGCTCCTACAATGAGCAGTTCTTC.

V is TRBV21-1 and J is TRBJ1-1. TRBV21-1 is a documented pseudogene. The CDR3 has 8 amino acids. The chain's CDR3 is CASSAGDF. The CDR3 DNA reads TGTGCCAGCAGCGCCGGAGACTTT.

The chain is built from TRBV7-8 and TRBJ2-6; D not resolved. CDR1 and CDR2 (germline): SGHVS, FQNEAQ. This CDR3 is built from 13 residues. V was cut by 3 bases and J by 4 bases, with 4 bases left in between. This CDR3 is CASSFSGANVLTF. The CDR3 DNA reads TGTGCCAGCAGCTTCTCCGGGGCCAACGTCCTGACTTTC. Supplemented by reference TRBV7-8 and TRBJ2-6, the full variable domain reads GAGVSQSPRYKVAKRGQDVALRCDPISGHVSLFWYQQALGQGPEFLTYFQNEAQLDKSGLPSDRFFAERPEGSVSTLKIQRTQQEDSAVYLCASSFSGANVLTFGAGSRLTVL.

This clonotype was counted at least ten times. The CDR3 DNA reads as TGTGCCAGCAGCTTAAGCGGGACAGGGGGCTTAGGAGGCTACACCTTC. Encoded protein: CASSLSGTGGLGGYTF. The V and J genes are TRBV7-9 and TRBJ1-2; 12 positions match TRBD1. The CDR3 is 16 residues long. Unmatched junction bases numbered 9, after V lost 2 bases and J lost 8 bases. Germline V lookup: CDR1 SEHNR, CDR2 FQNEAQ (reference sequence).

This clonotype was seen repeatedly, ten times or more. The rearrangement joins TRBV11-2 to TRBJ1-1; 7 bases are a match to TRBD1. The ends lost 6 bases at V and 4 bases at J; junction bases unmatched: 5. CDR1 and CDR2 from the germline V gene are SGHAT and FQNNGV. This CDR3 region has 13 residues. The CDR3 loop is CASRVDRATEAFF. CDR3 bases: TGTGCCAGCAGGGTAGACAGGGCCACTGAAGCTTTCTTT.

This clonotype appeared many times. The V gene is TRBV30, the J gene TRBJ1-2; no reliable D call. With 4 bases removed from V and 4 bases from J, the gap between germline ends came to 10 bases. CDR1 and CDR2 from the germline V gene are GTSNPN and SVGIG (reference sequence). This CDR3 spans 12 amino acids. CDR3: CAWTDGVYGYTF. CDR3 sequence (DNA): TGTGCCTGGACTGACGGAGTCTATGGCTACACCTTC.

This clonotype showed up many times. The chain combines TRBV29-1 with TRBJ1-1, with a possible D match to TRBD1 (5 bases). Germline CDR1 and CDR2: SQVTM and ANQGSEA. Trimming took 5 bases from V and 3 from J, leaving 13 bases between them. This CDR3 has 13 residues. This CDR3 reads CSVSRARDTEAFF. In nucleotides, the CDR3 is TGCAGCGTTTCCAGGGCCCGGGACACTGAAGCTTTCTTT.